Listed here is a single TCR beta chain. The sample originates from a study of blood T cell repertoires in COVID-19. Whole-study context: COVID-19 samples collected from the United States, Italy and Spain covered acute and convalescent phases.

In the study's own analysis: Researchers report that nucleated cell counts were estimated from reference gene primer amplification. TCRdb's copy holds only in-frame clones and misses some; the assay was immunoSEQ multiplex PCR. V, J and clone size derive from that table, while D and trimming were established from the DNA sequence. Seen here are approximately 88,000 clones, 70% to 80% observed once, and the top ten hold approximately 51%. The CDR3 is 14 residues long. Between the trimmed V and J ends, which lost 0 bases and 10 bases, there was a span of 16 bases. Germline V gene lookup returns CDR1 SGHNT and CDR2 YYREEE (reference sequence).

The sample consisted of peripheral blood. The sequence came from a human donor in a cohort sampled during active COVID-19. The chain combines TRBV5-4 with TRBJ1-1; D is perhaps TRBD1 (5 bases). The CDR3 region has the DNA TGTGCCAGCAGCTTGGGGGGGGACCCCGGGAGAGCTTTCTTT. Its translation is CASSLGGDPGRAFF.